This T cell receptor beta chain comes out of a study of T-cell reconstitution after alpha-beta-depleted transplantation in children. General study results and limits: Newly generated T cells supplied most T-cell counts and diversity one year post-transplant. Reportedly, roughly two months post-transplant, alpha-beta T cells arose from several hundred expanded graft clones. It was surviving recipient T cells and thymic progenitors that gave some patients high TCRbeta diversity at day 60.

Notes on this clonotype: Its antigen remains unknown.

Preparing the TCRbeta library involved the use of unique molecular identifiers. TCRdb itself ran the PCR reads through MiXCR, one entry per CDR3 protein. The repertoire includes about 980,000 distinct CDR3 sequences, about 31% of them detected once, and roughly 28% sits in the top ten. This receptor was taken from a boy in the first two years of life who had a stem cell transplant for SCID, so the T cells may come from the graft donor. Sequencing used PBMCs, mostly from graft donor cells, obtained 360 days after TCRalphabeta/CD19-depleted stem cell transplant.

CDR3: CSAVPGTEEFAYEQYF. Written as DNA, the CDR3 is TGCAGTGCGGTACCCGGGACGGAAGAATTTGCCTACGAGCAGTACTTC. The V call is TRBV20-1, the J call TRBJ2-7; D is tentatively TRBD1 or TRBD2 (5 bases each). CDR1 is DFQATT, CDR2 SNEGSKA, per germline (reference sequence). V was shortened by 6 bases and J by 2 bases, with 23 bases between the two germline ends. CDR3 length equals 16 residues.